Shown below are 28 T cell receptor beta chains from a single sample sequenced in a study of blood T cells in healthy people across ages. A sample-barcoded 5' primer and a J-beta primer mix were used in a second PCR of about 7 to 12 cycles. From the 5' RACE reads, TCRdb called clonotypes with MiXCR, one entry per CDR3 protein. The sample has 750,000 to 1,000,000 distinct CDR3 sequences, almost 30% seen once; the top ten hold roughly 10%. These data were also reused for a study on T cells of mothers and their children.

Sequencing used blood. Receptors were obtained from a woman aged 40 to 55 in good health.

This clonotype was counted ten times or more. The genes are TRBV5-1 and TRBJ1-1, with D possibly matching TRBD1 (6 bases). Deletions cut 4 bases from V and 8 bases from J, with 15 bases between. Germline CDR1 reads SGHRS; CDR2 reads YFSETQ. The CDR3 is 13 amino acids. The CDR3 sequence: CASSQDRFREAFF. The CDR3 nucleotides are TGCGCCAGCAGCCAAGACAGGTTTCGAGAAGCTTTCTTT.

The genes are TRBV7-2 and TRBJ1-2; TRBD1 is a possible D gene (6 bases). V lost 1 base and J lost 7, with 16 bases in between. The CDR3 loop spans 15 amino acids. Germline V gives CDR1 SGHTA, CDR2 FQGNSA. CDR3 in amino acids: CASSLGRGVEGGYTF. CDR3 DNA sequence: TGTGCCAGCAGCTTAGGGAGGGGGGTTGAGGGTGGCTACACCTTC.

This clonotype has just a few counts. The V call is TRBV12-3 or TRBV12-4, the J call TRBJ1-3; D call uncertain. This CDR3 is built from 14 residues. V gave up 3 bases and J gave up 1 base, with 7 bases separating them. CDR3 nucleotide sequence: TGTGCCAGCAGTTTTTTCGGATCTGGAAACACCATATATTTT. Amino acid sequence: CASSFFGSGNTIYF.

About this clonotype itself: Being one base from a much bigger clone, this may be a read error. This rearrangement joins TRBV2 to TRBJ2-7; D possibly uses TRBD1 or TRBD2 (5 bases each). This CDR3 contains 13 residues. Trimming cost V 7 bases and J 3 bases, with 13 bases left between them. Germline V CDR1 and CDR2: SNHLY, FYNNEI. CDR3 sequence reads: CASNGDRYYEQYF. CDR3 DNA sequence: TGTGCCAGCAATGGGGACCGATACTACGAGCAGTACTTC.

This clonotype has only a few counts. The rearrangement links TRBV7-2 to TRBJ2-7; TRBD2 agrees at 7 bases. The CDR3 extends over 14 amino acids. The ends lost 4 bases at V and 5 bases at J; junction bases unmatched: 8. From germline, CDR1 is SGHTA and CDR2 FQGNSA. DNA of the CDR3: TGTGCCAGCAGCTATCCGGGACTACCAAACGAGCAGTACTTC. It yields the protein CASSYPGLPNEQYF.

The V and J genes are TRBV20-1 and TRBJ2-1; D might be TRBD1 or TRBD2, each matching 6 bases. The CDR3 totals 14 residues. The germline gives CDR1 DFQATT, CDR2 SNEGSKA (reference sequence). V lost 6 bases and J lost 10, with 22 bases in between. The DNA for the CDR3 is TGCAGTGCGACGGGGGTAAGGGGGTCGTGGGAGCAGTTCTTC. It specifies CSATGVRGSWEQFF.

This clonotype was detected only a few times. The chain is built from TRBV9 and TRBJ2-7; TRBD2 aligns across 11 bases. Losses at the gene ends were 0 bases for V and 2 bases for J; bases not matched to a gene: 16. Per the germline V gene, CDR1 is SGDLS and CDR2 is YYNGEE. This CDR3 is built from 20 residues. DNA for the CDR3: TGTGCCAGCAGCGTAGCTACTGGGTCGATAGCGGGGGGGCCCGCCTACGAGCAGTACTTC. Translation: CASSVATGSIAGGPAYEQYF.

The rearrangement joins TRBV20-1 to TRBJ2-4; no definite D call. The V gene's germline CDR1 is DFQATT and CDR2 SNEGSKA (reference sequence). The germline V and J ends were trimmed by 3 bases and 6 bases, with 3 bases remaining between them. The CDR3 is 10 amino acids. CDR3 DNA: TGCAGTGCTAGGCGAAACATTCAGTACTTC. Protein: CSARRNIQYF.

This clonotype has a count of ten or more. V usage is TRBV12-3 or TRBV12-4 and J usage is TRBJ1-2; TRBD1 might be the D (6 bases). Trimming took off 2 bases at V and 4 bases at J, with 20 bases between the two ends. The CDR3 has 17 residues. This CDR3 reads CASSLRVGGRGFYGYTF. In DNA, the CDR3 is TGTGCCAGCAGTTTAAGGGTTGGCGGCAGGGGCTTCTATGGCTACACCTTC.

This clonotype was recorded at least ten times. The V and J genes are TRBV9 and TRBJ2-7, with D possibly called TRBD1 or TRBD2 (7 bases each). Trimming took 2 bases from V and 7 from J, leaving 22 bases between them. This CDR3 contains 16 residues. CDR1 is SGDLS and CDR2 is YYNGEE in the germline V gene. This CDR3 is CASSVTPGGLGREQYF. The CDR3 DNA sequence: TGTGCCAGCAGCGTCACCCCAGGGGGACTCGGGAGGGAGCAGTACTTC.

CDR3 protein: CASSFGTDEKLFF. The DNA for the CDR3 is TGTGCCAGCAGCTTCGGGACGGATGAAAAACTGTTTTTT. The chain carries TRBV7-2 and TRBJ1-4; maybe TRBD1 (5 bases). The V gene's germline CDR1 is SGHTA and CDR2 FQGNSA. V lost 3 bases and J lost 6, with 8 bases in between. The CDR3 runs to 13 residues.

The chain joins TRBV12-3 or TRBV12-4 to TRBJ1-6, with 12 bases lining up with TRBD1. The V segment lost 6 bases and the J segment 9 bases; nucleotides outside the gene matches: 3. This CDR3 spans 14 amino acids. The CDR3: CASRGQGAVSPLHF. DNA for the CDR3: TGTGCCAGCAGGGGACAGGGGGCCGTTTCACCCCTCCACTTT.

This clonotype has more than one count but fewer than ten. The CDR3 DNA is TGCGCCAGCAGTTGGTCAGACAATGAGCAGTTCTTC. Translation gives CASSWSDNEQFF. The chain joins TRBV5-1 to TRBJ2-1, with unresolved D. Trimming removed 5 bases from V and 5 bases from J, with 8 bases in between. This CDR3 is built from 12 residues. The germline V gene encodes CDR1 SGHRS and CDR2 YFSETQ.

There are a few counts of this clonotype. The J gene is TRBJ2-1, the V gene TRBV11-2; 8 bases are a match to TRBD1. The V gene's germline CDR1 is SGHAT and CDR2 FQNNGV. The CDR3 extends over 15 amino acids. The trim removed 1 base at V and 6 bases at J, leaving 5 bases unmatched. The CDR3 sequence: CASSLAQGVGNEQFF. The DNA of the CDR3 is TGTGCCAGCAGCTTAGCACAGGGGGTGGGCAATGAGCAGTTCTTC.

In its sample, this clonotype was seen many times. This chain connects TRBV29-1 to TRBJ2-7; 10 bases agree with TRBD1. The CDR3 is 13 residues long. The J segment lost 6 bases and the V segment lost 7 bases, leaving 9 bases of the junction unmatched. The germline gives CDR1 SQVTM, CDR2 ANQGSEA. CDR3 protein: CSALRDRGGEQYF. The CDR3 DNA reads TGCAGCGCCCTCCGGGACAGGGGAGGCGAGCAGTACTTC.

The V and J genes are TRBV4-3 and TRBJ2-1; maybe TRBD1 (6 bases). Trimming took 0 bases from V and 10 from J, leaving 19 bases between them. The germline gives CDR1 LGHNA, CDR2 YSLEER. The CDR3 contains 16 residues. For the CDR3, the DNA is TGCGCCAGCAGCCAAGATCTTGGGGACAAACGCTACGAGCAGTTCTTC. It specifies CASSQDLGDKRYEQFF.

This clonotype was found a few times. The J gene is TRBJ2-4, the V gene TRBV4-2; TRBD1 might be the D (5 bases). Germline V lookup: CDR1 LGHNA, CDR2 YNFKEQ. This CDR3 is 16 amino acids long. Trimming pared 2 bases from V and 2 bases from J, leaving 13 bases between. DNA of the CDR3: TGTGCCAGCAGCCAACGACAGTTTGATCCCAAAAACATTCAGTACTTC. As protein: CASSQRQFDPKNIQYF.

As regards this clonotype: At one end, the junction sequence differs from germline, possibly due to a read error. The chain couples TRBV5-1 to TRBJ2-7; tentative D call: TRBD1 (6 bases). Germline V gene data show CDR1 as SGHRS and CDR2 as YFSETQ. The CDR3 runs 15 residues. Here the CDR3 reads CVSSPRQETSYEQYF. Written as DNA, the CDR3 is TGCGTCAGCAGCCCCAGACAGGAGACCTCCTACGAGCAGTACTTC.

V usage is TRBV12-3 or TRBV12-4 and J usage is TRBJ1-2; 9 bases line up with TRBD1. The CDR3 is 14 amino acids. The V and J ends lost 6 bases and 8 bases, in that order; junction bases with no gene match: 10. CDR3 region: CASRGDRGGGGYTF. CDR3 DNA sequence: TGTGCCAGCAGAGGCGACAGGGGGGGTGGCGGCTACACCTTC.

This clonotype was observed many times. The chain employs TRBV4-3 and TRBJ1-1; tentative D call: TRBD1 (5 bases). Trimming removed 8 bases from V and 1 base from J, with 11 bases in between. This CDR3 is 13 amino acids long. Per the germline V gene, CDR1 is LGHNA and CDR2 is YSLEER. The CDR3 region has the DNA TGCGCCAGCTCAAGGGACCCGAACACTGAAGCTTTCTTT. Protein product: CASSRDPNTEAFF.

This clonotype has more than one count but fewer than ten. The chain combines TRBV9 with TRBJ2-1; D remains unclear. This CDR3 has 16 residues. V was pared by 2 bases and J by 5 bases, with 17 bases between. Germline CDR1 SGDLS, CDR2 YYNGEE. The CDR3 bases are TGTGCCAGCAGCGTGCCTGAAGATCCTACTCACAATGAGCAGTTCTTC. The encoded protein is CASSVPEDPTHNEQFF.

This clonotype was seen only a few times. The chain recombines TRBV10-3 with TRBJ2-7, with D unclear. This CDR3 is 14 amino acids long. V was trimmed by 5 bases and J by 2 bases, leaving 13 bases between them. The germline V gene encodes CDR1 ENHRY and CDR2 SYGVKD. As DNA, the CDR3 is TGTGCCATCAGTAACCGGGCGGAAACCTACGAGCAGTACTTC. Translated: CAISNRAETYEQYF.

This clonotype was recorded many times. This chain uses TRBV30 with TRBJ2-7, with 8 bases fitting TRBD1. This CDR3 contains 15 residues. V trimming: 5 bases; J trimming: 2 bases; junction bases outside the gene matches: 11. The germline gives CDR1 GTSNPN, CDR2 SVGIG (reference sequence). CDR3 loop: CAWEDRGTAPYEQYF. The DNA for the CDR3 is TGTGCCTGGGAAGACAGGGGAACCGCTCCCTACGAGCAGTACTTC. Full variable domain (remainder filled in from reference TRBV30 and TRBJ2-7): SQTIHQWPATLVQPVGSPLSLECTVEGTSNPNLYWYRQAAGRGLQLLFYSVGIGQISSEVPQNLSASRPQDRQFILSSKKLLLSDSGFYLCAWEDRGTAPYEQYFGPGTRLTVT.

This clonotype has just a few counts. V usage is TRBV4-3 and J usage is TRBJ1-1; D remains ambiguous. This CDR3 is built from 13 residues. The germline gives CDR1 LGHNA, CDR2 YSLEER. Trimming took off 8 bases at V and 0 bases at J, with 10 bases between the two ends. The CDR3 region is CASGSEMNTEAFF. CDR3 coding DNA: TGCGCCAGCGGATCAGAGATGAACACTGAAGCTTTCTTT.

This clonotype was recorded a few times. CDR3 loop: CASSLSGELGGYF. The DNA for the CDR3 is TGTGCCAGCAGCCTTAGTGGGGAACTCGGTGGGTACTTC. The gene calls are TRBV7-2 and TRBJ2-4; no clear D gene. Trimming left V 5 bases short and J 15 bases short, with 20 bases between. There are 13 residues in the CDR3. Germline V lookup: CDR1 SGHTA, CDR2 FQGNSA. The complete variable domain, with remaining parts taken from reference TRBV7-2 and TRBJ2-4, reads GAGVSQSPSNKVTEKGKDVELRCDPISGHTALYWYRQSLGQGLEFLIYFQGNSAPDKSGLPSDRFSAERTGGSVSTLTIQRTQQEDSAVYLCASSLSGELGGYFGAGTRLSVL.

V gene TRBV7-2 combines with J gene TRBJ2-3; 10 bases map to TRBD1. The germline V gene has CDR1 SGHTA and CDR2 FQGNSA. The CDR3 loop spans 16 amino acids. The V and J ends lost 3 bases and 4 bases, in that order; junction bases with no gene match: 7. The CDR3 is CASSFRRDRGADTQYF. Here the CDR3 DNA reads TGTGCCAGCAGCTTTCGCCGGGACAGGGGAGCAGATACGCAGTATTTT.

The chain joins TRBV7-2 to TRBJ2-2; TRBD2 aligns across 10 bases. The CDR3 spans 18 residues. Germline values: CDR1 SGHTA, CDR2 FQGNSA. Trimming cost V 4 bases and J 2 bases; bases outside gene matches: 10. The CDR3 sequence is CASSSDPRTSGNTGELFF. The CDR3 nucleotides are TGTGCCAGCAGCTCCGACCCCCGGACTAGCGGAAACACCGGGGAGCTGTTTTTT.

This clonotype showed up many times. V is TRBV29-1 and J is TRBJ2-7; 8 bases match TRBD2. The germline V gene has CDR1 SQVTM and CDR2 ANQGSEA. The CDR3 loop spans 13 amino acids. V was clipped by 4 bases and J by 2 bases; unmatched bases: 4. The CDR3 reads CSVGAGDPYEQYF. Here the CDR3 DNA reads TGCAGCGTTGGAGCGGGGGATCCCTACGAGCAGTACTTC.